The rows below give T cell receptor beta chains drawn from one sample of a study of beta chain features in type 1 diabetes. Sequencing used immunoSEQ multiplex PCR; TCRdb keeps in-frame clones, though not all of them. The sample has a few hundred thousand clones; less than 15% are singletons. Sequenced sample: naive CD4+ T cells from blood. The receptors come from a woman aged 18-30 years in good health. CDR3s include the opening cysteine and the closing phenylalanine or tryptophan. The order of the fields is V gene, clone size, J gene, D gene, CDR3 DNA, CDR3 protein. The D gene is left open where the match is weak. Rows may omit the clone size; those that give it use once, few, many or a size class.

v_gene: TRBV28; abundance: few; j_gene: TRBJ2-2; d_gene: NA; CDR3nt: TGTGCCAGCAGTTTACTAGCAGCTCAACTGTTTTTT; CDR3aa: CASSLLAAQLFF
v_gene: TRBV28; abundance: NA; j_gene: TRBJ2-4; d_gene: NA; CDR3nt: TGTGCCAGCAGTTTAGGGGCCAGCCCGAGTTGGGTTCAGTACTTC; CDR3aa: CASSLGASPSWVQYF
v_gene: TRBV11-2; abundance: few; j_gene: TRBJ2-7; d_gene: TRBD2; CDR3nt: TGTGCCAGCAGCTTAGGACTAGCGGGAGTTTACGAGCAGTACTTC; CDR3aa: CASSLGLAGVYEQYF
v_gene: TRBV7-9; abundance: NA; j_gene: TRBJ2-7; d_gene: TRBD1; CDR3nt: TGTGCCAGCAGCTCGTGGACAGGTTCCTACGAGCAGTACTTC; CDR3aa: CASSSWTGSYEQYF
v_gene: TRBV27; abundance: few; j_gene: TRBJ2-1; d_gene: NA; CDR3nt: TGTGCCAGCAGTTACAGTTCGCATGCCAATGAGCAGTTCTTC; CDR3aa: CASSYSSHANEQFF
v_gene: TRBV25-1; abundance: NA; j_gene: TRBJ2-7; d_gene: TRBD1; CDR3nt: TGTGCCAGCAGCCGGGACAGCTCCTACGAGCAGTACTTC; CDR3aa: CASSRDSSYEQYF
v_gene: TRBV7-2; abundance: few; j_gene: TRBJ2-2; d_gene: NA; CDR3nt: TGTGCCAGCAGCCCACGCAGGGACACCGGGGAGCTGTTTTTT; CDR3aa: CASSPRRDTGELFF
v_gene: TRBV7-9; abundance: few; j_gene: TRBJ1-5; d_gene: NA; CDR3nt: TGTGCCAGCAGCCTTACAGTGGCCGGGCCCCAGCATTTT; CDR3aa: CASSLTVAGPQHF
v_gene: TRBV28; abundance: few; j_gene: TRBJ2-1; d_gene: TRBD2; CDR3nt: TGTGCCAGCAGTTTTACCCTTTGGGGGAGGGCCGGGAACAATGAGCAGTTCTTC; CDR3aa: CASSFTLWGRAGNNEQFF
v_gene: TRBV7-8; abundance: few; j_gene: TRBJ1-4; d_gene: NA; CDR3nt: TGTGCCCGAGCGGACGGGAGCAATGAAAAACTGTTTTTT; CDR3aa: CARADGSNEKLFF
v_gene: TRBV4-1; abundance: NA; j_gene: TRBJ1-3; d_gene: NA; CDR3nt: TGCGCCAGCAGCCAAGATCCGGGGATGATGACTGGAAACACCATATATTTT; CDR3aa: CASSQDPGMMTGNTIYF
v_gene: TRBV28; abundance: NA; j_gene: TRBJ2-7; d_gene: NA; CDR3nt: TGTGCCAGCAGTACCGACAGAAGCTCCTACGAGCAGTACTTC; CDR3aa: CASSTDRSSYEQYF
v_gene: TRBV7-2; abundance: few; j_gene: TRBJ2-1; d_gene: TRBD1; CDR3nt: TGTGCCAGCAGCTACGCCGGGACAGCGCACAATGAGCAGTTCTTC; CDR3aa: CASSYAGTAHNEQFF
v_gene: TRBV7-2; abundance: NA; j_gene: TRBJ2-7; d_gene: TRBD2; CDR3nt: TGTGCCAGCCCTTGGGGACTAACCACCTACGAGCAGTACTTC; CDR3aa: CASPWGLTTYEQYF
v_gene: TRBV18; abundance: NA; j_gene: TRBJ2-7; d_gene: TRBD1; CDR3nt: TGTGCCAGCTCCCTGACAGGGTTGGGCGAGCAGTACTTC; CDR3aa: CASSLTGLGEQYF
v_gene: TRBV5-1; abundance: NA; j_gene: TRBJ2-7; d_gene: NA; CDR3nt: TGCGCCAGCAGCTTCATATATCGCCAGGCCCACAACTCCTACGAGCAGTACTTC; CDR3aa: CASSFIYRQAHNSYEQYF
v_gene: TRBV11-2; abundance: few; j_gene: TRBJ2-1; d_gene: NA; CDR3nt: TGTGCCAGCAGGAATATTTCTAGGATTGAGCAGTTCTTC; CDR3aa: CASRNISRIEQFF
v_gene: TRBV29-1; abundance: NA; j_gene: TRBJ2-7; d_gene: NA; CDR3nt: TGCAGCGTTTCCATTTTAGCGTACGAGCAGTACTTC; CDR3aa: CSVSILAYEQYF
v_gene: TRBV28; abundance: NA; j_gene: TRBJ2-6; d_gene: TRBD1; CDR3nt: TGTGCCACCGTAGGGGGCGCTGGGGCCAACGTCCTGACTTTC; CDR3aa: CATVGGAGANVLTF
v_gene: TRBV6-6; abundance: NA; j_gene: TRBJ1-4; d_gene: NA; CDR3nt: TGTGCCAGCAGCTCTCGACAGGCTAATGAAAAACTGTTTTTT; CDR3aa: CASSSRQANEKLFF
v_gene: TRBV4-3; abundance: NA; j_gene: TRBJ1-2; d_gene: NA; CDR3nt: TGCGCCAGCAGCCAAGATCCCAGGGGTCGCAACTATGGCTACACCTTC; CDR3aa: CASSQDPRGRNYGYTF
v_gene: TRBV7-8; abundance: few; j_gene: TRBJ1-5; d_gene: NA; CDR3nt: TGTGCCAGCAGCTTAGAACGGCTAGGTCAGCCCCAGCATTTT; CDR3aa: CASSLERLGQPQHF
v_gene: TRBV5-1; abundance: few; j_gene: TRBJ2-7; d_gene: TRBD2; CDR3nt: TGCGCCAGCAGCTTGGCCGGGGGGTGGACATCCTACGAGCAGTACTTC; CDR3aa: CASSLAGGWTSYEQYF
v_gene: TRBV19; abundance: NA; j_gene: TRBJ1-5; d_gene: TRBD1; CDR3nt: TGTGCCAGTAGTAAGGGCCCCGGGACAGGTCTCGGTCAGCCCCAGCATTTT; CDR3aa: CASSKGPGTGLGQPQHF
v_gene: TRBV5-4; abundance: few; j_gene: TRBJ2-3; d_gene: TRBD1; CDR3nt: TGTGCCAGCAGCCGATCGACAGGGTACGATACGCAGTATTTT; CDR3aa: CASSRSTGYDTQYF
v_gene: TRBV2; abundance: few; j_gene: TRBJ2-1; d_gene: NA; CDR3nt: TGTGCCAGCAGTGACGGCGGGGCCCTAGGTAATGAGCAGTTCTTC; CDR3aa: CASSDGGALGNEQFF
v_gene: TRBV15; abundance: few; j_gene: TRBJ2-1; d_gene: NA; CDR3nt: TGTGCCACCAGCAGAGATCGGAGGATAGTGAGCTACAATGAGCAGTTCTTC; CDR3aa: CATSRDRRIVSYNEQFF
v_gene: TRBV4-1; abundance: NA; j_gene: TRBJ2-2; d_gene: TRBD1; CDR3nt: TGCGCCAGCAGCCGGGAGACAGGGGATAGAAACACCGGGGAGCTGTTTTTT; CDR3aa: CASSRETGDRNTGELFF
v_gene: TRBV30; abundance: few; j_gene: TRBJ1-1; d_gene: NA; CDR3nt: TGTGCCTGGAGTGAAGGGGTGAACACTGAAGCTTTCTTT; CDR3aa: CAWSEGVNTEAFF
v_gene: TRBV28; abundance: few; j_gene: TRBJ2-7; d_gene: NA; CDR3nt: TGTGCCAGCAGTAAATCGAGAGACGAGCAGTACTTC; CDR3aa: CASSKSRDEQYF
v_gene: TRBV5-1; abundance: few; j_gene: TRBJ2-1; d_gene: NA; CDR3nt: TGCGCCAGCAGCTCCCCCCGCGGGGGCCACAATGAGCAGTTCTTC; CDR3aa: CASSSPRGGHNEQFF
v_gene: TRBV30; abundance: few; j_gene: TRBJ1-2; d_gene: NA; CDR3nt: TGTGCCTGGAAATGGAACAGGATCGACTATGGCTACACCTTC; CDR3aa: CAWKWNRIDYGYTF
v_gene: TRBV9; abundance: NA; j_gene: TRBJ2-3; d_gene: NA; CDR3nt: TGTGCCAGCAGCGTCTTAGGACAATACACAGATACGCAGTATTTT; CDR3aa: CASSVLGQYTDTQYF